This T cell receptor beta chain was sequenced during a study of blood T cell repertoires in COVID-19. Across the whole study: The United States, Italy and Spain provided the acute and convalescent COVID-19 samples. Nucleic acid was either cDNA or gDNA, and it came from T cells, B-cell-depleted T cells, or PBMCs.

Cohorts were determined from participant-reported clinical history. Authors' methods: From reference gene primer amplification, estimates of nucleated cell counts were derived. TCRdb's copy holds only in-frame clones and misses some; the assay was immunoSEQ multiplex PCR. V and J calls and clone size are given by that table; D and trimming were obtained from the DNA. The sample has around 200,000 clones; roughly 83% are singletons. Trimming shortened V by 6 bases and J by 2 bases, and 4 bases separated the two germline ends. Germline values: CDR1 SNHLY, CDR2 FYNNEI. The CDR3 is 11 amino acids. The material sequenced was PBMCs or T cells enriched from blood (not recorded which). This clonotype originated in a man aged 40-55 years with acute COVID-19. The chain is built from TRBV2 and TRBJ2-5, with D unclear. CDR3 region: CASSQQETQYF. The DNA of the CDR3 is TGTGCCAGCAGCCAACAAGAGACCCAGTACTTC. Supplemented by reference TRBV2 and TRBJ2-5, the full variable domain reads EPEVTQTPSHQVTQMGQEVILRCVPISNHLYFYWYRQILGQKVEFLVSFYNNEISEKSEIFDDQFSVERPDGSNFTLKIRSTKLEDSAMYFCASSQQETQYFGPGTRLLVL.